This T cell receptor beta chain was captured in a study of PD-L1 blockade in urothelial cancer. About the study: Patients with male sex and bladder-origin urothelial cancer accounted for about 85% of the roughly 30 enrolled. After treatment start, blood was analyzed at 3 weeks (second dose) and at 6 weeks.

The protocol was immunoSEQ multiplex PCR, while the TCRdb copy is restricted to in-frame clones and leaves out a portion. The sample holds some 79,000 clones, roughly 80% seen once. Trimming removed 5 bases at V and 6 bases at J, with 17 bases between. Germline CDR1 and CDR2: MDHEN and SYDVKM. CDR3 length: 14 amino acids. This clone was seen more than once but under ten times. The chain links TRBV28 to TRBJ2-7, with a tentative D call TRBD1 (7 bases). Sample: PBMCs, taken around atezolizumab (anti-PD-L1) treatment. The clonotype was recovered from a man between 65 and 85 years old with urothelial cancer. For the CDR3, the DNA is TGTGCCAGCAGTACCCAACAGGGGAGGCGCGAGCAGTACTTC. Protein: CASSTQQGRREQYF.